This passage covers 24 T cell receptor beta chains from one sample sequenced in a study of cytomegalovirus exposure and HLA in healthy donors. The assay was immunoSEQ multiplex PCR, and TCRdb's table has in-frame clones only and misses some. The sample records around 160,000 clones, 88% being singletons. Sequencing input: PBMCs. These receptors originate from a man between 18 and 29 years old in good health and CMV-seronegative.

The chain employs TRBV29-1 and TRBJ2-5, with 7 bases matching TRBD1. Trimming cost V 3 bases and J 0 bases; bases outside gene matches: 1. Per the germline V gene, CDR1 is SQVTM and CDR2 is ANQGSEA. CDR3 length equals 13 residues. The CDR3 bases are TGCAGCGTTGACGGGACAGACCAAGAGACCCAGTACTTC. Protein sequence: CSVDGTDQETQYF. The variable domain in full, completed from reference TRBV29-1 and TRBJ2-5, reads SAVISQKPSRDICQRGTSLTIQCQVDSQVTMMFWYRQQPGQSLTLIATANQGSEATYESGFVIDKFPISRPNLTFSTLTVSNMSPEDSSIYLCSVDGTDQETQYFGPGTRLLVL.

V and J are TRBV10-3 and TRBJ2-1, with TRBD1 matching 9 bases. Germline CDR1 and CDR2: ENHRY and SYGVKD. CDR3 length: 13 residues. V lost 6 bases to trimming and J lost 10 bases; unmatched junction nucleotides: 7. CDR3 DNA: TGTGCCATCAGCACCTTAGGACAGGGGGAGCAGTTCTTC. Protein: CAISTLGQGEQFF.

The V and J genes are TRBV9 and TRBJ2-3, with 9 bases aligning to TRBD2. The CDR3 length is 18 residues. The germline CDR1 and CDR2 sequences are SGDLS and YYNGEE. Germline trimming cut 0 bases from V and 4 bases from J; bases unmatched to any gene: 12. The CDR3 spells CASSVASWAGGTSDTQYF. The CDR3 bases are TGTGCCAGCAGCGTAGCAAGTTGGGCGGGAGGGACGTCAGATACGCAGTATTTT.

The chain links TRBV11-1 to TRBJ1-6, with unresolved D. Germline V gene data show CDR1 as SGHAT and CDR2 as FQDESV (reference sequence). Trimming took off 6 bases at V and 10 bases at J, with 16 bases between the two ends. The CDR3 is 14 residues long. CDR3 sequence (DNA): TGTGCCAGCAGACAAGACGGGATTTTCTCACCCCTCCACTTT. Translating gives CASRQDGIFSPLHF.

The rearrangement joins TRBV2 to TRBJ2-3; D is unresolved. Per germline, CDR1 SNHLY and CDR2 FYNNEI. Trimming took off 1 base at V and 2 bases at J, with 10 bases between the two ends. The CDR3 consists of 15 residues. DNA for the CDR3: TGTGCCAGCAGTGAAGTGAGCGCCTACACAGATACGCAGTATTTT. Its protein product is CASSEVSAYTDTQYF.

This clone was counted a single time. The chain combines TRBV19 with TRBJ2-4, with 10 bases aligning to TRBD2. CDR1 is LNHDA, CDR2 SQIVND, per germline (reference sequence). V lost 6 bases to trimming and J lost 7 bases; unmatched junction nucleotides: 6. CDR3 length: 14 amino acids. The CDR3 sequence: CASRPAGGSNIQYF. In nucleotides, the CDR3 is TGTGCCAGTAGGCCAGCGGGAGGGAGTAACATTCAGTACTTC.

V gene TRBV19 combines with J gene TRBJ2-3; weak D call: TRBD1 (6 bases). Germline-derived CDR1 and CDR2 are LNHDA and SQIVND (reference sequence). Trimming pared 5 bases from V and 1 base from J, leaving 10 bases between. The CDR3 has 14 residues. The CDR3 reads CASSSRTGTDTQYF. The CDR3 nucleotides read TGTGCCAGTAGTTCGCGGACAGGCACAGATACGCAGTATTTT.

CDR3 region: CASSLADNQETQYF. DNA for the CDR3: TGTGCCAGCAGCTTAGCGGACAATCAAGAGACCCAGTACTTC. The rearrangement joins TRBV7-9 to TRBJ2-5; tentative D call: TRBD1 (5 bases). Trimming took 0 bases from V and 2 from J, leaving 7 bases between them. Looked up from germline, CDR1 is SEHNR and CDR2 is FQNEAQ (reference sequence). The CDR3 sequence is 14 residues long.

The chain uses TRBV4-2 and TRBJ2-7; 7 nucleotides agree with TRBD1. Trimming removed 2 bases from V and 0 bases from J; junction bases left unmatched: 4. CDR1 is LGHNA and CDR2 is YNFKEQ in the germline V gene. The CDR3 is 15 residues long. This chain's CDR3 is CASSQQGESSYEQYF. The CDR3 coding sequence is TGTGCCAGCAGCCAACAGGGGGAAAGCTCCTACGAGCAGTACTTC.

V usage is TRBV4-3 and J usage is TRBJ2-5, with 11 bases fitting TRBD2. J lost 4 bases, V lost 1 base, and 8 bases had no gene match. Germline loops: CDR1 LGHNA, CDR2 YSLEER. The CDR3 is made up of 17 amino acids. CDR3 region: CASSQGLAGGFGETQYF. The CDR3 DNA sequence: TGCGCCAGCAGCCAAGGCCTAGCGGGAGGTTTCGGAGAGACCCAGTACTTC.

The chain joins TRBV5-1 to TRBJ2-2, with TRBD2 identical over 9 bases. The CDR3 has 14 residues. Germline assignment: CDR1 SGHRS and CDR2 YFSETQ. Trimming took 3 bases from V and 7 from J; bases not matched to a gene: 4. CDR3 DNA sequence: TGCGCCAGCAGCTCGGGACTAGCAGGCGGGGAGCTGTTTTTT. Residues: CASSSGLAGGELFF.

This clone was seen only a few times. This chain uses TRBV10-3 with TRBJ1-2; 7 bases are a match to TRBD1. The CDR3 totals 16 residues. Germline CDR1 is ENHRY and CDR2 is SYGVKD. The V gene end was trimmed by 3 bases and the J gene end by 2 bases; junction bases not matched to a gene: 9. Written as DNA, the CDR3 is TGTGCCATCAGTGATGACAGGGAATCCCCGAACTATGGCTACACCTTC. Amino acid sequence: CAISDDRESPNYGYTF.

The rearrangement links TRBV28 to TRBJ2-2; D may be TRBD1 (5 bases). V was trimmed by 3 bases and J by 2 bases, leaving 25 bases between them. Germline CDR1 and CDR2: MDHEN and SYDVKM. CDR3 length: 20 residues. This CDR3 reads CASSFFRLTPAGRNTGELFF. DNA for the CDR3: TGTGCCAGCAGTTTTTTCCGCCTCACCCCCGCAGGGCGAAACACCGGGGAGCTGTTTTTT.

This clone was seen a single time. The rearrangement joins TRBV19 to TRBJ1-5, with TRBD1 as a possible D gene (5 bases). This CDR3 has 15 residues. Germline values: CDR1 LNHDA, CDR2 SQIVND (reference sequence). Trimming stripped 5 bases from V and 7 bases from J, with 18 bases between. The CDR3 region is CASSPHKGKKQPQHF. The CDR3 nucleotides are TGTGCCAGTAGTCCCCATAAGGGGAAAAAGCAGCCCCAGCATTTT.

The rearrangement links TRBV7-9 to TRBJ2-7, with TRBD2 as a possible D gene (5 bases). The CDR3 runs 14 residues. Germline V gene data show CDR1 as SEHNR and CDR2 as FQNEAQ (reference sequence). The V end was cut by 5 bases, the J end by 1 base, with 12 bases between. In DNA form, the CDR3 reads TGTGCCAGCAGCCCTAGCTGGGGATCCTACGAGCAGTACTTC. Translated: CASSPSWGSYEQYF.

CDR3 sequence (DNA): TGTGCCAGCAGCTTATTCGAGGGCCGCACTGAAGCTTTCTTT. The encoded protein is CASSLFEGRTEAFF. V gene TRBV7-9 combines with J gene TRBJ1-1; D unresolved. V lost 2 bases, J lost 4 bases, and 11 bases lay in between. Germline CDR1 SEHNR, CDR2 FQNEAQ (reference sequence). This CDR3 comprises 14 residues.

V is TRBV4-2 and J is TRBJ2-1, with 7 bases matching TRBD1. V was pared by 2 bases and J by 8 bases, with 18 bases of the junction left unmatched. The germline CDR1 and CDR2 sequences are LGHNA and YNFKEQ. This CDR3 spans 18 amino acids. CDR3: CASSQILTGFPFRDEQFF. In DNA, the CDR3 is TGTGCCAGCAGCCAAATCTTGACAGGGTTCCCTTTTCGCGATGAGCAGTTCTTC.

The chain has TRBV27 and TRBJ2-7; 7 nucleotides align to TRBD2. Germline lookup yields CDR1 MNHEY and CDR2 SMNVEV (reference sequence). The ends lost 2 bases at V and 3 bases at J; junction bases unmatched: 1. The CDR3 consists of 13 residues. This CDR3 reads CASSLSGNYEQYF. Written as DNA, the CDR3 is TGTGCCAGCAGTTTAAGCGGGAACTACGAGCAGTACTTC.

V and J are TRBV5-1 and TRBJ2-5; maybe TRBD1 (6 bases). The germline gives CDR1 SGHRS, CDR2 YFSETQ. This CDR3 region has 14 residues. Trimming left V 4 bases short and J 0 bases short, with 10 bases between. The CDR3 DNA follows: TGCGCCAGCAGCGGCGACAGGTACCAAGAGACCCAGTACTTC. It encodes CASSGDRYQETQYF.

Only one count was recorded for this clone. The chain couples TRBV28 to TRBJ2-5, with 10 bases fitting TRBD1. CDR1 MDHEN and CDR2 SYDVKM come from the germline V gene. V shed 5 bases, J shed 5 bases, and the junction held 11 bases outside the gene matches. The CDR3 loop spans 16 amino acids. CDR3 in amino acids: CASSHSGQGGLETQYF. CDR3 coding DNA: TGTGCCAGCAGTCATTCCGGACAGGGGGGGTTGGAGACCCAGTACTTC. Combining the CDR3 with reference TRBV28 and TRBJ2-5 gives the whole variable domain DVKVTQSSRYLVKRTGEKVFLECVQDMDHENMFWYRQDPGLGLRLIYFSYDVKMKEKGDIPEGYSVSREKKERFSLILESASTNQTSMYLCASSHSGQGGLETQYFGPGTRLLVL.

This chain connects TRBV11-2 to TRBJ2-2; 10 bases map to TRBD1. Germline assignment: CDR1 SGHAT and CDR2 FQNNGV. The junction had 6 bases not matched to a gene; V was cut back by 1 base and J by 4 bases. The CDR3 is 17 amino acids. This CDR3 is CASSLGGGTGATGELFF. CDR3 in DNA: TGTGCCAGCAGCTTAGGAGGCGGGACAGGGGCCACCGGGGAGCTGTTTTTT.

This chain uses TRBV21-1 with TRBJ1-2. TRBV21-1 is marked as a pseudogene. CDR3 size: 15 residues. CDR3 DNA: TGTGCCAGCAGGGGGGGGACGTGGACTAACTATGGCTACACCTTC. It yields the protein CASRGGTWTNYGYTF.

The CDR3 sequence: CASSRPDRGQETQYF. CDR3 coding DNA: TGCGCCAGCAGCCGCCCGGACAGGGGCCAAGAGACCCAGTACTTC. The gene calls are TRBV5-1 and TRBJ2-5, with TRBD1 identical over 9 bases. There are 15 residues in the CDR3. Germline V gives CDR1 SGHRS, CDR2 YFSETQ. J lost 1 base, V lost 4 bases, and 5 bases had no gene match.

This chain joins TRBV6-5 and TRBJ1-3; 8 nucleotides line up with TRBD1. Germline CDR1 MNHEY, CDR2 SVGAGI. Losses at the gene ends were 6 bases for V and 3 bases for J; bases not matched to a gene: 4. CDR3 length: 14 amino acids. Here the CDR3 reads CASSKTGDGNTIYF. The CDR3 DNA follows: TGTGCCAGCAGCAAGACAGGGGATGGAAACACCATATATTTT.